The sequence of this T cell receptor (beta chain) was determined in a study of CXCR3-negative and CXCR3-positive naive CD8 T cells. Study-wide findings and caveats: Because surface CD5 did not distinguish the naive subsets, TCR strength was inferred from TRB CDR3 properties. Comparison of naive CXCR3-negative and CXCR3-positive cells revealed similar TRBV-TRBJ usage, while memory cells differed. Compared with CXCR3-negative naive cells, CXCR3-positive naive cells showed more hydrophobic TRB CDR3s. Memory CD8+ cells had much lower diversity, and both naive subsets had comparably high diversity.

The germline V gene has CDR1 SGHTS and CDR2 YDEGEE. CDR3 length: 15 residues. A CD45RO-CCR7+CD27+CD95- profile was what naive CD8+ T cells displayed. Concerning this clonotype itself: Its antigen remains unidentified.

The authors prepared UMI-labeled TRB cDNA libraries by 5' RACE. TCRdb reworked the 5' RACE reads into one entry per CDR3 protein, no DNA. The sample shows roughly 120,000 distinct CDR3 sequences, and roughly 0.6% sits with its ten largest clones. The origin of this receptor is a human donor in good health. Some clones in this sample may be carry-over from other donors' samples. Sample: naive CXCR3+ CD8+ T cells from blood. Subset defined: CD45RO-CCR7+CD27+CD95- naive CD8+ T cells expressing CXCR3 (TNR3+). The rearrangement joins TRBV5-8 to TRBJ1-1. The CDR3 region is CASSLLGKANTEAFF. Variable domain in full (rest from reference TRBV5-8 and TRBJ1-1): EAGVTQSPTHLIKTRGQQATLRCSPISGHTSVYWYQQALGLGLQFLLWYDEGEERNRGNFPPRFSGRQFPNYSSELNVNALELEDSALYLCASSLLGKANTEAFFGQGTRLTVV.